Listed below are T cell receptor beta chains from one sample, sequenced in a study of regulatory T cells in long-lasting Graves disease. TCRdb reprocessed the multiplex PCR reads via MiXCR and lists one record per CDR3 protein. Of roughly 440,000 distinct CDR3 sequences listed, roughly 15% are singletons. These data also formed part of another study, on T cells in Graves' hyperthyroidism and ophthalmopathy.

Material: peripheral blood mononuclear cells (PBMCs), obtained at new diagnosis, from a patient treated with antithyroid drugs. The receptors come from a woman aged 18-29 years with Graves disease. The CDR3 runs from the conserved cysteine through the conserved F or W. The D gene is left open where the match is weak. Part of the rows lack a size; the others show once, few, many or a class for expanded clones.

j_gene,abundance,v_gene,d_gene,CDR3aa,CDR3nt
TRBJ2-4,.,TRBV29-1,.,CSVRQFGIQYF,TGCAGCGTTAGGCAATTCGGAATTCAGTACTTC
TRBJ2-7,many,TRBV7-2,TRBD2,CASSPSGRVNEQYF,TGTGCCAGCAGCCCCAGCGGGAGGGTCAACGAGCAGTACTTC
TRBJ2-5,.,TRBV30,.,CAWSVRGQETQYF,TGTGCCTGGAGTGTAAGGGGGCAAGAGACCCAGTACTTC
TRBJ2-2,few,TRBV27,TRBD2,CATRRGGRFNTGELFF,TGTGCCACCCGGCGAGGCGGGAGATTTAACACCGGGGAGCTGTTTTTT
TRBJ2-7,many,TRBV7-9,TRBD2,CASTVSRAGAIYEQYF,TGTGCCAGCACGGTATCGAGAGCGGGAGCCATCTACGAGCAGTACTTC
TRBJ2-1,many,TRBV27,TRBD1,CASSFIGTADNEQFF,TGTGCCAGCAGTTTCATTGGGACAGCAGACAATGAGCAGTTCTTC
TRBJ2-3,many,TRBV7-2,TRBD2,CASRTGLAGSDTQYF,TGTGCCAGCAGAACGGGACTAGCGGGATCAGATACGCAGTATTTT
TRBJ2-1,.,TRBV9,.,CASSVEANGSYNEQFF,TGTGCCAGCAGCGTAGAAGCTAACGGTTCCTACAATGAGCAGTTCTTC
TRBJ2-7,many,TRBV3-1,.,CASSQDLIYEQYF,TGTGCCAGCAGCCAAGATCTCATTTACGAGCAGTACTTC
TRBJ1-1,many,TRBV28,.,CATPKGSDTIRVNTEAFF,TGTGCCACCCCCAAAGGGTCCGATACTATACGGGTGAACACTGAAGCTTTCTTT
TRBJ1-5,.,TRBV6-1,TRBD1,CASAKDRVNIRPQHF,TGTGCCAGCGCGAAGGACAGGGTCAATATCAGGCCCCAGCATTTT
TRBJ2-5,.,TRBV6-1,.,CASSGGTAQETQYF,TGTGCCAGCAGCGGCGGGACAGCTCAAGAGACCCAGTACTTC
TRBJ2-2,.,TRBV2,.,CAIGDETNTGELFF,TGTGCCATCGGGGACGAGACGAACACCGGGGAGCTGTTTTTT
TRBJ2-6,.,TRBV7-7,.,CASSPGEPGANVLTF,TGTGCTAGCAGCCCAGGGGAACCTGGGGCCAACGTCCTGACTTTC
TRBJ2-7,many,TRBV29-1,TRBD1,CSVGAPYRTGGYEQYF,TGCAGCGTTGGGGCACCCTATAGGACAGGGGGTTACGAGCAGTACTTC
TRBJ1-5,few,TRBV28,.,CASSFGPQHF,TGTGCCAGCAGTTTTGGACCCCAGCATTTT
TRBJ2-7,few,TRBV18,.,CASSSRTYEQYF,TGTGCCAGCTCATCCCGGACCTACGAGCAGTACTTC
TRBJ1-2,.,TRBV2,.,CASLKWDGTNYGYTF,TGTGCCAGCCTAAAGTGGGACGGAACTAACTATGGCTACACCTTC
TRBJ2-7,many,TRBV12-3/TRBV12-4,TRBD2,CASSFGLAHSYEQYF,TGTGCCAGCAGTTTCGGACTAGCGCATTCCTACGAGCAGTACTTC
TRBJ1-4,.,TRBV28,.,CASRRIGRVEGEKLFF,TGTGCCAGCAGACGAATAGGGAGGGTTGAGGGTGAAAAACTGTTTTTT
TRBJ2-1,many,TRBV11-2,TRBD2,CASSRTSGIVAYNEQFF,TGTGCCAGCAGCCGGACTAGCGGGATTGTCGCCTACAATGAGCAGTTCTTC
TRBJ1-5,.,TRBV6-1,TRBD1,CASSLYRGNSQPQHF,TGTGCCAGCAGTCTGTACAGGGGGAACAGTCAGCCCCAGCATTTT
TRBJ1-5,.,TRBV5-1,.,CASSTTPTGGSNQPQHF,TGCGCCAGCAGCACGACCCCGACAGGCGGAAGCAATCAGCCCCAGCATTTT
TRBJ2-1,few,TRBV6-6,TRBD2,CASSYSIAAGVGYNEQFF,TGTGCCAGCAGTTACTCGATCGCAGCGGGAGTTGGGTACAATGAGCAGTTCTTC
TRBJ2-1,few,TRBV9,TRBD2,CASSVVPSGRIDSYNEQFF,TGTGCCAGCAGCGTAGTCCCTAGCGGGAGGATTGACTCCTACAATGAGCAGTTCTTC
TRBJ2-5,.,TRBV9,.,CASSTSGNRETQYF,TGTGCCAGCAGCACATCAGGGAACCGAGAGACCCAGTACTTC
TRBJ2-7,few,TRBV15,.,CATSRVSGTAGSYEQYF,TGTGCCACCAGCAGAGTGTCCGGGACCGCGGGCTCCTACGAGCAGTACTTC
TRBJ2-1,many,TRBV27,.,CASSLRGSVSYNEQFF,TGTGCCAGCAGTTTACGTGGGAGTGTCTCCTACAATGAGCAGTTCTTC
TRBJ2-1,many,TRBV24-1,TRBD1,CATSDYTVRDRDYNEQFF,TGTGCCACCAGTGATTATACGGTGAGGGACAGGGACTACAATGAGCAGTTCTTC
TRBJ2-2,many,TRBV10-3,.,CAISEETGELFF,TGTGCCATCAGTGAAGAAACGGGGGAGCTGTTTTTT
TRBJ2-3,few,TRBV7-8,TRBD2,CASSSPAGVSTDTQYF,TGTGCCAGCAGCTCTCCAGCGGGAGTTAGCACAGATACGCAGTATTTT
TRBJ1-6,many,TRBV30,.,CAWSGDRGSPLHF,TGTGCCTGGAGCGGAGACAGAGGATCACCCCTCCACTTT
TRBJ2-5,few,TRBV25-1,TRBD2,CASSEKGLAGVRETQYF,TGTGCCAGCAGTGAGAAGGGACTAGCGGGAGTCAGAGAGACCCAGTACTTC
TRBJ1-5,few,TRBV5-5,.,CASSIGIGGFQPQHF,TGTGCCAGCAGCATTGGCATAGGGGGATTTCAGCCCCAGCATTTT
TRBJ1-2,few,TRBV6-6,.,CASSYSDSYLQYGYTF,TGTGCCAGCAGTTACTCGGATTCATATCTCCAATATGGCTACACCTTC
TRBJ1-1,.,TRBV6-5,.,CASSSRAEAFF,TGTGCCAGCAGTTCCCGAGCTGAAGCTTTCTTT
TRBJ2-7,many,TRBV20-1,TRBD2,CSARRLAPSYEQYF,TGCAGTGCTAGAAGACTAGCGCCCTCCTACGAGCAGTACTTC
TRBJ2-7,many,TRBV19,TRBD1,CASSLQGQGRSYEQYF,TGTGCCAGTAGTCTACAGGGACAGGGGCGATCCTACGAGCAGTACTTC
TRBJ2-1,many,TRBV6-1,.,CASDAAPGYNEQFF,TGTGCCAGCGACGCGGCCCCTGGGTACAATGAGCAGTTCTTC
TRBJ2-1,many,TRBV2,TRBD2,CASMGLAGGGSYNEQFF,TGTGCCAGCATGGGACTAGCGGGAGGCGGCTCCTACAATGAGCAGTTCTTC
TRBJ2-7,.,TRBV6-1,.,CASSDLGAEQYF,TGTGCCAGCAGTGATTTGGGGGCCGAGCAGTACTTC
TRBJ2-7,few,TRBV6-9,.,CASSYDKGDNSYEQYF,TGTGCCAGCAGTTACGATAAGGGAGACAACTCCTACGAGCAGTACTTC
TRBJ2-5,.,TRBV9,.,CASSLGEVYGETQYF,TGTGCCAGCTCTCTGGGAGAGGTCTATGGAGAGACCCAGTACTTC
TRBJ2-4,once,TRBV5-4,.,CASSLEDAKNIQYF,TGTGCCAGCAGCTTGGAAGATGCCAAAAACATTCAGTACTTC
TRBJ2-5,.,TRBV5-1,TRBD2,CASSLVLAGAETQYF,TGCGCCAGCAGCTTGGTCCTAGCGGGAGCTGAGACCCAGTACTTC
TRBJ1-2,many,TRBV7-2,.,CASSLHREGGYTF,TGTGCCAGCAGCTTACACAGGGAGGGTGGCTACACCTTC
TRBJ1-6,.,TRBV11-2,TRBD1,CASSYQGGSSPLHF,TGTGCCAGCAGCTATCAGGGGGGTAGTTCACCCCTCCACTTT
TRBJ2-5,many,TRBV28,.,CASMETHVRGTQYF,TGTGCCAGCATGGAAACTCACGTTAGGGGGACCCAGTACTTC